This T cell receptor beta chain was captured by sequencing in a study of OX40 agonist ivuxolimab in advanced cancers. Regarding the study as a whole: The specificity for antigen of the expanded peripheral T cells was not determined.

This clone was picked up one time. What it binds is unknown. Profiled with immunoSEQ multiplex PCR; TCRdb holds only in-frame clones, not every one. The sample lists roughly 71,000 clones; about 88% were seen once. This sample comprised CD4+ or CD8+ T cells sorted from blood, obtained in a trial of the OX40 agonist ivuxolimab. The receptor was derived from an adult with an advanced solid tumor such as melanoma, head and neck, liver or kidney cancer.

CDR3 region: CASSSLLGILAKNIQYF. CDR3 bases: TGTGCCAGCAGCTCCCTTTTGGGGATACTAGCCAAAAACATTCAGTACTTC. This sequence joins TRBV7-3 and TRBJ2-4; no firm D call. Trimming removed 4 bases at V and 0 bases at J, with 16 bases between. The CDR3 loop spans 17 amino acids. Germline lookup yields CDR1 SGHTA and CDR2 FQGTGA.